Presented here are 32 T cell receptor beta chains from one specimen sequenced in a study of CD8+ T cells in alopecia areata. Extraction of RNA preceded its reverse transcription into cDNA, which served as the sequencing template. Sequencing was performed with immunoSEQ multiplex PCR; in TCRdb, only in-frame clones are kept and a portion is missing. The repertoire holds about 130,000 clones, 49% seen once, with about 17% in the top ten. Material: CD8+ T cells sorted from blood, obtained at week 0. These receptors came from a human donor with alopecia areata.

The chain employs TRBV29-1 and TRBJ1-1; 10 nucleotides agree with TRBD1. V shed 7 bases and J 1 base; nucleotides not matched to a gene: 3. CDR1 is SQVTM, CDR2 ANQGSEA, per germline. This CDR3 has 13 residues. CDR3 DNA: TGCAGCGCCGGGACAGGGGCGAACACTGAAGCTTTCTTT. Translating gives CSAGTGANTEAFF.

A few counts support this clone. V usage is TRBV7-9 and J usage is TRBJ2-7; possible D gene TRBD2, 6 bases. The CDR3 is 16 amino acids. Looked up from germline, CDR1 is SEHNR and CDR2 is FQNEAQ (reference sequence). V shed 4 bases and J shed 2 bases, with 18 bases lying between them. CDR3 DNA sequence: TGTGCCAGCAGCTCGTGGGTCGGGGGAGATACCTACGAGCAGTACTTC. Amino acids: CASSSWVGGDTYEQYF.

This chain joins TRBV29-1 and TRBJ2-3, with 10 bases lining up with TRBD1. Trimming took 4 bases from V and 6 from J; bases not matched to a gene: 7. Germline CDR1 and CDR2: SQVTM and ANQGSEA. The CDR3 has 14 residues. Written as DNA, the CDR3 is TGCAGCGTTGCCGGGACAGGGGAAATGGATACGCAGTATTTT. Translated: CSVAGTGEMDTQYF.

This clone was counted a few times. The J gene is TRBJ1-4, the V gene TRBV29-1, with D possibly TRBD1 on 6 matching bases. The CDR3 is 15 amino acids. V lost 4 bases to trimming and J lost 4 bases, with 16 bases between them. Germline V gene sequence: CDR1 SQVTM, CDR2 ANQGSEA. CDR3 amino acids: CSVVFTGSNNEKLFF. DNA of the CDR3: TGCAGCGTTGTGTTTACAGGGTCGAATAATGAAAAACTGTTTTTT.

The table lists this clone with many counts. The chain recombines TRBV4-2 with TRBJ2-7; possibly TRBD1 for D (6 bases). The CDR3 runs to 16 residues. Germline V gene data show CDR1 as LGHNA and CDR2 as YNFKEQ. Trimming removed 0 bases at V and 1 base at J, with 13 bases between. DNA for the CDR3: TGTGCCAGCAGCCAAGATCCCGGGACACCTTCCTACGAGCAGTACTTC. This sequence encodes CASSQDPGTPSYEQYF.

The CDR3 here is CASSSGEPQETQYF. The CDR3 DNA reads as TGTGCCAGCAGCTCAGGTGAACCTCAAGAGACCCAGTACTTC. This sequence joins TRBV7-9 and TRBJ2-5; D remains unclear. The CDR3 covers 14 residues. Per the germline V gene, CDR1 is SEHNR and CDR2 is FQNEAQ (reference sequence). V lost 4 bases and J 2 bases, leaving 11 bases between the germline ends.

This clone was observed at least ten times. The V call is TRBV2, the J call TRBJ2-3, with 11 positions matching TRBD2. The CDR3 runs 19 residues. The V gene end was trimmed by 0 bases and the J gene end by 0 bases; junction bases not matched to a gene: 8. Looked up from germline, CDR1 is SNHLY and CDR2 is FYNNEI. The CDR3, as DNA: TGTGCCAGCAGTGAAGCTGTCACTAGCGGGGGCTCTAGCACAGATACGCAGTATTTT. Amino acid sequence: CASSEAVTSGGSSTDTQYF.

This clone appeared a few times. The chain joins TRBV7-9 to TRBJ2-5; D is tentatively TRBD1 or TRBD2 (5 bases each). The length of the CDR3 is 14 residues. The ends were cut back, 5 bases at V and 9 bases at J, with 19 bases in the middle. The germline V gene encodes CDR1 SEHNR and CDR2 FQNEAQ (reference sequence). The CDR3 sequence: CASSQGRDWGAQYF. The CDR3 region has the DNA TGTGCCAGCAGCCAGGGACGTGATTGGGGTGCCCAGTACTTC.

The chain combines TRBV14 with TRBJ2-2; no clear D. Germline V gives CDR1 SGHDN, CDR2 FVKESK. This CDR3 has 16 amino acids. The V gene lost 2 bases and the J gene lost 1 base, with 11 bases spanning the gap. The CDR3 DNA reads TGTGCCAGCAGCCAAAGAGGCCAGAGGAACACCGGGGAGCTGTTTTTT. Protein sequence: CASSQRGQRNTGELFF.

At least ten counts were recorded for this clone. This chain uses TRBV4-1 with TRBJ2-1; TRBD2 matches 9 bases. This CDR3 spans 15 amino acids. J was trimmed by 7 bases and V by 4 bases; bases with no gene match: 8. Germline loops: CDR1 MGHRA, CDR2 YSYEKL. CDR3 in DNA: TGCGCCAGCAGCCCGAACAGCGGGGGGACGAATGAGCAGTTCTTC. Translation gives CASSPNSGGTNEQFF.

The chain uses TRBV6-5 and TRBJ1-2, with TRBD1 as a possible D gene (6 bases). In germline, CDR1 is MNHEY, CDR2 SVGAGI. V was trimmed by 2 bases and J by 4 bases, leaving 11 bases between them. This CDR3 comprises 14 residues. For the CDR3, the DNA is TGTGCCAGCAGTTACAATCCGGACAGCTATGGCTACACCTTC. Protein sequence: CASSYNPDSYGYTF.

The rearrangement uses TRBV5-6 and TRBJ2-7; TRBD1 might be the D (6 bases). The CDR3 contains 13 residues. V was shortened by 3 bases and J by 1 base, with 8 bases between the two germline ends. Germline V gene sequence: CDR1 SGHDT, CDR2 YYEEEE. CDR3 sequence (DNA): TGTGCCAGCAGCTGGGGGCCGTCCTACGAGCAGTACTTC. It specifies CASSWGPSYEQYF.

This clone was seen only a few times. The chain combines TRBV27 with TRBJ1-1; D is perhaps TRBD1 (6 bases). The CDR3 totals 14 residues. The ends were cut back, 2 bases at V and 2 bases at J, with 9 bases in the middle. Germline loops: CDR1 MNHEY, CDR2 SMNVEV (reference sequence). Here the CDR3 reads CASSLRTANTEAFF. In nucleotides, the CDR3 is TGTGCCAGCAGTTTAAGGACAGCAAACACTGAAGCTTTCTTT.

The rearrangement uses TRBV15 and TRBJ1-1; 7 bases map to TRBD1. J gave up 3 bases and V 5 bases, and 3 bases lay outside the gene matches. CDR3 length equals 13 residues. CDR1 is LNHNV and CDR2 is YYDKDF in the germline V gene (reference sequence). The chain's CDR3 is CATSGTEHTEAFF. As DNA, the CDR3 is TGTGCCACCAGCGGGACAGAACACACTGAAGCTTTCTTT.

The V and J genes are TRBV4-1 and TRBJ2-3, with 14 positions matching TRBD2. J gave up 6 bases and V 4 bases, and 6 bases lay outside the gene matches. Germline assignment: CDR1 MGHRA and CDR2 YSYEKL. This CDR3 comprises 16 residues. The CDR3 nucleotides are TGCGCCAGCAGCCGACTAGCGGGGGGGAGGAAGGATACGCAGTATTTT. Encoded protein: CASSRLAGGRKDTQYF.

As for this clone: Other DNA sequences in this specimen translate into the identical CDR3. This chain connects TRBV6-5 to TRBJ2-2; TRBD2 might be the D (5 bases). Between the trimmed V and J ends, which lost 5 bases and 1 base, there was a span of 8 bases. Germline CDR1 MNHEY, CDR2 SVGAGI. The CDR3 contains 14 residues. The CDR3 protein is CASSPGLNTGELFF. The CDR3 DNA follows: TGTGCCAGCAGTCCCGGACTGAACACCGGGGAGCTGTTTTTT.

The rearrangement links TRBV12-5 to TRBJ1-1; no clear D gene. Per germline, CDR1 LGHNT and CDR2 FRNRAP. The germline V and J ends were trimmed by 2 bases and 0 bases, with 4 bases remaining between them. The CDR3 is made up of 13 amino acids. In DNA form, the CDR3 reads TGTGCTAGTGGTTTGAGTCTGAACACTGAAGCTTTCTTT. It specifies CASGLSLNTEAFF.

CDR3 DNA: TGTGCCAGCAGCGTAGGGACGGGGGGCGCAGGGGAGCTGTTTTTT. It specifies CASSVGTGGAGELFF. This chain links TRBV9 with TRBJ2-2; tentatively, D is TRBD2 (7 bases). From germline, CDR1 is SGDLS and CDR2 YYNGEE. Trimming took 0 bases from V and 8 from J, leaving 14 bases between them. The length of the CDR3 is 15 residues.

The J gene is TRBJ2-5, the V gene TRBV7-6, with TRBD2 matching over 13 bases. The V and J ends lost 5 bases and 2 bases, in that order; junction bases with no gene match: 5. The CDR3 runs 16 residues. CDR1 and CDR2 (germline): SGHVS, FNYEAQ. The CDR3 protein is CASSQLTSGGQETQYF. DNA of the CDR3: TGTGCCAGCAGCCAGCTGACTAGCGGGGGGCAAGAGACCCAGTACTTC.

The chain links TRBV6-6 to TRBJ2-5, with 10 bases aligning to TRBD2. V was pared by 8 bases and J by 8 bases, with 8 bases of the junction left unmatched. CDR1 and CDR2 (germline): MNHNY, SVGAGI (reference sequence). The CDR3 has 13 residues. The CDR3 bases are TGTGCCAGCCACGGACTAGCGGACCTCACCCAGTACTTC. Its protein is CASHGLADLTQYF.

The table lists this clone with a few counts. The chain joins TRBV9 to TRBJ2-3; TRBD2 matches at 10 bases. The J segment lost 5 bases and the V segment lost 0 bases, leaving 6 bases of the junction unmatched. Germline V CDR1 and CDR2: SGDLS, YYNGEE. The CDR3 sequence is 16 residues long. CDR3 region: CASSVDLAGELDTQYF. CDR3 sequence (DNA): TGTGCCAGCAGCGTAGATCTAGCGGGGGAGTTAGATACGCAGTATTTT.

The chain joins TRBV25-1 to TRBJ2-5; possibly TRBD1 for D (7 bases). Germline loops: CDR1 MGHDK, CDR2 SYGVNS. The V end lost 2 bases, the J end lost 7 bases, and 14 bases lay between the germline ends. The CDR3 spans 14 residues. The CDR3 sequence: CASSEGRGVGTQYF. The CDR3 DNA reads TGTGCCAGCAGTGAAGGCAGGGGGGTTGGGACCCAGTACTTC.

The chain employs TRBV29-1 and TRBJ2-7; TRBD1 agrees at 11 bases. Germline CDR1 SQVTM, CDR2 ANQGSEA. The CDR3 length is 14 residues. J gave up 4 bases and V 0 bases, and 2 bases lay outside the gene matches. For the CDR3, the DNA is TGCAGCGTTGAAGATGGGACAGGGGGGTACGAGCAGTACTTC. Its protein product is CSVEDGTGGYEQYF.

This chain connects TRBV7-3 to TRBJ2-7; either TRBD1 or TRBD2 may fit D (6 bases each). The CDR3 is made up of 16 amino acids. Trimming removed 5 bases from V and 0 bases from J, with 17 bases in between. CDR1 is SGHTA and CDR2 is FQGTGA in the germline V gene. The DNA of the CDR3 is TGTGCCAGCAGCCCCGACGGGGGCGACAGCTCCTACGAGCAGTACTTC. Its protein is CASSPDGGDSSYEQYF.

The CDR3 reads CASSFQGYEQYF. The CDR3 bases are TGTGCCAGCAGCTTCCAGGGTTACGAGCAGTACTTC. This chain joins TRBV7-9 and TRBJ2-7; a weak D match, TRBD1 (5 bases). The CDR3 has 12 amino acids. Looked up from germline, CDR1 is SEHNR and CDR2 is FQNEAQ (reference sequence). Trimming shortened V by 3 bases and J by 4 bases, and 7 bases separated the two germline ends.

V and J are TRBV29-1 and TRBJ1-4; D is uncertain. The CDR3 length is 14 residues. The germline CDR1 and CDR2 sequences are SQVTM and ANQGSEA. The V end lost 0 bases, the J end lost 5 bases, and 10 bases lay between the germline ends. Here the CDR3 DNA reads TGCAGCGTTGAAGATTGGGCAGACAATGAAAAACTGTTTTTT. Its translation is CSVEDWADNEKLFF.

The CDR3 region has the DNA TGTGCCAGCAGCGCCGGGACTAGCGGGGGTCCTTACAATGAGCAGTTCTTC. Protein: CASSAGTSGGPYNEQFF. This rearrangement joins TRBV9 to TRBJ2-1; TRBD2 matches at 14 bases. The germline V gene encodes CDR1 SGDLS and CDR2 YYNGEE. The J segment lost 4 bases and the V segment lost 3 bases, leaving 6 bases of the junction unmatched. CDR3 length equals 17 residues.

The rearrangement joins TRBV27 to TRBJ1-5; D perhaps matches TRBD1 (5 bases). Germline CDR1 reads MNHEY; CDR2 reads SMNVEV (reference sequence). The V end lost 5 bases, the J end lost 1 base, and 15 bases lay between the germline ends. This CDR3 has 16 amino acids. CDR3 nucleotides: TGTGCCAGCAGTACCTACGCAGGGTACAGCAATCAGCCCCAGCATTTT. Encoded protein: CASSTYAGYSNQPQHF.

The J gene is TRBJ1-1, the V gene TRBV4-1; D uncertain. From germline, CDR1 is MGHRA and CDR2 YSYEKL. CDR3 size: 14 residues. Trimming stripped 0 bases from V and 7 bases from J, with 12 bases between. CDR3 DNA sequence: TGCGCCAGCAGCCAAGAAATAAAAGGGATTGAAGCTTTCTTT. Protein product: CASSQEIKGIEAFF.

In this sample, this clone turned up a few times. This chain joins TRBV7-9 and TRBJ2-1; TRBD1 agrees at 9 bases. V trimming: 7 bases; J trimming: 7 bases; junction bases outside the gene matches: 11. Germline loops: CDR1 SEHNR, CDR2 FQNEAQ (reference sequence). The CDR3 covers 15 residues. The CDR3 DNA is TGTGCCAGCACCTCCCGGGACAGGGTGTTAAATGAGCAGTTCTTC. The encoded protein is CASTSRDRVLNEQFF.

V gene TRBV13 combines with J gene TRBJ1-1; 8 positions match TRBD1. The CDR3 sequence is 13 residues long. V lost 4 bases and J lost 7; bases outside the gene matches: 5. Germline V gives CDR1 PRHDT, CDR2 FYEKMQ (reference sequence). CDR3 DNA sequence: TGTGCCAGCAGCTCCGGACAGGGCAATGAAGCTTTCTTT. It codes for CASSSGQGNEAFF.

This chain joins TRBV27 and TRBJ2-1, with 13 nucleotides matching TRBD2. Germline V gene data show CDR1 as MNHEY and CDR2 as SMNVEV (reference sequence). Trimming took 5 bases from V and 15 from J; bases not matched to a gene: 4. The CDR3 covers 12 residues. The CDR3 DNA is TGTGCCAGCAGTCACTGGACTAGCGGGGGGTTCTTC. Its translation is CASSHWTSGGFF.